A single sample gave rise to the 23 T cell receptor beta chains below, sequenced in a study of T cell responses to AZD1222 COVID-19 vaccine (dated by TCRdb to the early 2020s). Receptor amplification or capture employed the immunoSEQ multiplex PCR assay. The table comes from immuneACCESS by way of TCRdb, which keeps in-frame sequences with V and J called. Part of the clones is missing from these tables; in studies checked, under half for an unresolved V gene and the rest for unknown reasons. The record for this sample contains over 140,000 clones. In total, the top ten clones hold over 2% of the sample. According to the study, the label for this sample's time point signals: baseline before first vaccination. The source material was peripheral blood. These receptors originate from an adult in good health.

The CDR3 nucleotides are TGTGCCAGCAGCTTAGATCCGGGGGCCTATTACAATGAGCAGTTCTTC. Protein sequence: CASSLDPGAYYNEQFF. The chain carries TRBV11-3 and TRBJ2-1; D might be TRBD1 or TRBD2, each matching 6 bases. Germline CDR1 and CDR2: SGHNT and YENEEA. The CDR3 covers 16 residues. V lost 0 bases and J lost 4, with 13 bases in between.

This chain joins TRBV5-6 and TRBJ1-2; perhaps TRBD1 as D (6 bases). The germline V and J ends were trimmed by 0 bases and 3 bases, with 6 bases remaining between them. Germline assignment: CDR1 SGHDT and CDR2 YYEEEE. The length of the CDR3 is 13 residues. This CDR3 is CASSLAGDYGYTF. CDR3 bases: TGTGCCAGCAGCTTGGCAGGGGACTATGGCTACACCTTC.

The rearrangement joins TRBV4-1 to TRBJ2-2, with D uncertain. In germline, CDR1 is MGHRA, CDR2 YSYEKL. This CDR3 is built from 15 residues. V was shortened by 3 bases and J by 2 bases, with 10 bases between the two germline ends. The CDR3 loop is CASSQWVTNTGELFF. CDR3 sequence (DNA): TGCGCCAGCAGCCAGTGGGTCACCAACACCGGGGAGCTGTTTTTT.

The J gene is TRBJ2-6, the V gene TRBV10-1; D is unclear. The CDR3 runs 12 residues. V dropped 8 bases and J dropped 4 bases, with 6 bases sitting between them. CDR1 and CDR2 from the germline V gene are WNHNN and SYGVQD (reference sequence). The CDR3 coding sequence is TGCGCCAGCGGTGGAGGGGCCAACGTCCTGACTTTC. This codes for CASGGGANVLTF.

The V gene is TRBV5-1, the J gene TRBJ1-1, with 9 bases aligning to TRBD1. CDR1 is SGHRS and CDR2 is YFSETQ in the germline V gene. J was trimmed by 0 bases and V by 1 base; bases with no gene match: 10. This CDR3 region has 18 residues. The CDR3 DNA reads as TGCGCCAGCAGCTTGAGGGTTACAGGGGGCTTCATGAACACTGAAGCTTTCTTT. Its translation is CASSLRVTGGFMNTEAFF. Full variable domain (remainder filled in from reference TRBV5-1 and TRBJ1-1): KAGVTQTPRYLIKTRGQQVTLSCSPISGHRSVSWYQQTPGQGLQFLFEYFSETQRNKGNFPGRFSGRQFSNSRSEMNVSTLELGDSALYLCASSLRVTGGFMNTEAFFGQGTRLTVV.

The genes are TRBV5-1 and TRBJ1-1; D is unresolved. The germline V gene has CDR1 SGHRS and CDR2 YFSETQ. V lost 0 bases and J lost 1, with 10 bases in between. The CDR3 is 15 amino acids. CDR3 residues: CASSLVGLRNTEAFF. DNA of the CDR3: TGCGCCAGCAGCTTGGTAGGGCTGCGGAACACTGAAGCTTTCTTT.

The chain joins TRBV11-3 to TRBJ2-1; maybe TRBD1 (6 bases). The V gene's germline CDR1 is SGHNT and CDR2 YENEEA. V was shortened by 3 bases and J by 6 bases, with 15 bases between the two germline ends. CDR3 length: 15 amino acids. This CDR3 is CASSLGQGSPNEQFF. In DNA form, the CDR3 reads TGTGCCAGCAGCTTGGGTCAGGGGAGTCCCAATGAGCAGTTCTTC.

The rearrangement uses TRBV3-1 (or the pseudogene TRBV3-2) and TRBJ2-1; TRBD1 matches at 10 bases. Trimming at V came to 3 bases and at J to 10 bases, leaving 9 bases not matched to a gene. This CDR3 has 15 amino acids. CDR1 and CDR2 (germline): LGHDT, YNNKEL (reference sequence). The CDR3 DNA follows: TGTGCCAGCAGCCAGACAGGGGGCGGAATCAGAGAGCAGTTCTTC. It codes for CASSQTGGGIREQFF.

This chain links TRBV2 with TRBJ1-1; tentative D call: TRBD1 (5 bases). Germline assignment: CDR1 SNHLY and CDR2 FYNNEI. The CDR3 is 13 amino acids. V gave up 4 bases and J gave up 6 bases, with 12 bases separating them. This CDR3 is CASSVIQGSEAFF. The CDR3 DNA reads TGTGCCAGCAGTGTCATCCAGGGCTCTGAAGCTTTCTTT.

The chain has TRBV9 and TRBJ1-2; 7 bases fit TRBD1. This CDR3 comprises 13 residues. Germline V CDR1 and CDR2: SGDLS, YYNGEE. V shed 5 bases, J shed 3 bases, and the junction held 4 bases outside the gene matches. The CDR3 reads CASRGDSYYGYTF. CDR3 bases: TGTGCCAGCAGGGGGGACAGCTACTATGGCTACACCTTC.

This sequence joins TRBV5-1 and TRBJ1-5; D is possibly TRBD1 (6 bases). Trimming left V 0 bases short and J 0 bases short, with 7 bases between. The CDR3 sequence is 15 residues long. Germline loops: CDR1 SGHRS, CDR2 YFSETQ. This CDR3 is CASSLEGGSNQPQHF. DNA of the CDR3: TGCGCCAGCAGCTTGGAGGGGGGTAGCAATCAGCCCCAGCATTTT.

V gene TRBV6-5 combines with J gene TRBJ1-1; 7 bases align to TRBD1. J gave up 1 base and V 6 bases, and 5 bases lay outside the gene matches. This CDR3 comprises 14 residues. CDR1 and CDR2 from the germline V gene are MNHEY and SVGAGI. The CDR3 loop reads CASRPGQQNTEAFF. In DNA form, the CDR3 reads TGTGCCAGCAGACCGGGACAGCAGAACACTGAAGCTTTCTTT.

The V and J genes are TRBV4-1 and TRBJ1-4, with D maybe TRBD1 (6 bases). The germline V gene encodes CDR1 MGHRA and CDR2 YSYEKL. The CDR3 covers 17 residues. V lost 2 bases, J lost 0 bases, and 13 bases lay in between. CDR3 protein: CASSQTGTWATNEKLFF. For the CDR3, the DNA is TGCGCCAGCAGCCAAACCGGGACATGGGCAACTAATGAAAAACTGTTTTTT.

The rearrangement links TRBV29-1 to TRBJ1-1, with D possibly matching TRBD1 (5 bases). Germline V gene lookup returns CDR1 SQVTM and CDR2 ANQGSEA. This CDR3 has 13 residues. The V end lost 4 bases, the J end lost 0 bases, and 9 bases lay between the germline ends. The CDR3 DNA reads TGCAGCGTTGGCCGGGGCATGAACACTGAAGCTTTCTTT. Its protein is CSVGRGMNTEAFF.

The CDR3, as DNA: TGTGCCAGCAGTGAAATGGGGGGCAGGGGGCAGCCCCAGCATTTT. It is translated as CASSEMGGRGQPQHF. This chain links TRBV2 with TRBJ1-5; 7 positions agree with TRBD1. Per the germline V gene, CDR1 is SNHLY and CDR2 is FYNNEI. With 2 bases clipped from V and 7 bases from J, the junction kept 8 bases outside the gene matches. The CDR3 length is 15 residues.

The CDR3 nucleotides are TGTGCCAGCAGCCACGTAGCGGATCCGAACACCGGGGAGCTGTTTTTT. This encodes CASSHVADPNTGELFF. The chain uses TRBV7-9 and TRBJ2-2; maybe TRBD2 (6 bases). This CDR3 has 16 residues. Trimming took off 5 bases at V and 0 bases at J, with 13 bases between the two ends. From germline, CDR1 is SEHNR and CDR2 FQNEAQ (reference sequence).

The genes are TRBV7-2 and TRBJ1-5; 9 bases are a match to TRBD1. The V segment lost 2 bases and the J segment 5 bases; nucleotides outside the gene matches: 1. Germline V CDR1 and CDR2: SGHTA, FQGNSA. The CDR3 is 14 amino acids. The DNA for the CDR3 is TGTGCCAGCAGCTTAACAGGGGGCCATCAGCCCCAGCATTTT. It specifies CASSLTGGHQPQHF. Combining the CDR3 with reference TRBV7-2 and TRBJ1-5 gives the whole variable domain GAGVSQSPSNKVTEKGKDVELRCDPISGHTALYWYRQSLGQGLEFLIYFQGNSAPDKSGLPSDRFSAERTGGSVSTLTIQRTQQEDSAVYLCASSLTGGHQPQHFGDGTRLSIL.

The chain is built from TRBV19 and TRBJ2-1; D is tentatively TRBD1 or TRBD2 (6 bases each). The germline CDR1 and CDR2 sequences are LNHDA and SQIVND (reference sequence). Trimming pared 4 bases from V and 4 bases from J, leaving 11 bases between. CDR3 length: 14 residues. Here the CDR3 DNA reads TGTGCCAGTAGTAAAGGGGGGATGTACAATGAGCAGTTCTTC. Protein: CASSKGGMYNEQFF.

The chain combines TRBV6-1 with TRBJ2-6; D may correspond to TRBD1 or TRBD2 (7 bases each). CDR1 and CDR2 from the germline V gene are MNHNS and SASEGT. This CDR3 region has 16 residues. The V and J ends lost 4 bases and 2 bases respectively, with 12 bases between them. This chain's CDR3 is CASSGQGGAGANVLTF. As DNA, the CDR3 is TGTGCCAGCAGTGGACAGGGAGGGGCTGGGGCCAACGTCCTGACTTTC.

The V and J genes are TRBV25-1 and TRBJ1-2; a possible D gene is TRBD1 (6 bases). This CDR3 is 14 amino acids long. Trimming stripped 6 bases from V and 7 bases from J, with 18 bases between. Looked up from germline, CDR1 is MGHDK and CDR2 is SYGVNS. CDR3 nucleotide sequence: TGTGCCAGCAGAGGGGACATCCCCCCCGGTGGCTACACCTTC. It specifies CASRGDIPPGGYTF.

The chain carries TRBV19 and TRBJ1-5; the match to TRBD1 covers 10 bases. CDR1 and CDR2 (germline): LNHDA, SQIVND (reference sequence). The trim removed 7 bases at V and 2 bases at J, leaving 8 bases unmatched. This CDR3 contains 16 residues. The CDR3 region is CASKPNDRGRNQPQHF. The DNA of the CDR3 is TGTGCCAGTAAACCCAACGACAGGGGGCGCAATCAGCCCCAGCATTTT.

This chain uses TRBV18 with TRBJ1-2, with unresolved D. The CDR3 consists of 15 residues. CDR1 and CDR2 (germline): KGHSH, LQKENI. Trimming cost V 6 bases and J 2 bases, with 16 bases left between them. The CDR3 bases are TGTGCCAGCTCGACCAGGCCCATTGAGAACTATGGCTACACCTTC. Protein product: CASSTRPIENYGYTF.

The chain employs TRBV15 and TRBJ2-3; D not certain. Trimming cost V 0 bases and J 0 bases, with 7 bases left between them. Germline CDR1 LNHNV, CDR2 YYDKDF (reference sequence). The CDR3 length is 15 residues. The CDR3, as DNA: TGTGCCACCAGCAGAGATCTTCGGAGCACAGATACGCAGTATTTT. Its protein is CATSRDLRSTDTQYF.